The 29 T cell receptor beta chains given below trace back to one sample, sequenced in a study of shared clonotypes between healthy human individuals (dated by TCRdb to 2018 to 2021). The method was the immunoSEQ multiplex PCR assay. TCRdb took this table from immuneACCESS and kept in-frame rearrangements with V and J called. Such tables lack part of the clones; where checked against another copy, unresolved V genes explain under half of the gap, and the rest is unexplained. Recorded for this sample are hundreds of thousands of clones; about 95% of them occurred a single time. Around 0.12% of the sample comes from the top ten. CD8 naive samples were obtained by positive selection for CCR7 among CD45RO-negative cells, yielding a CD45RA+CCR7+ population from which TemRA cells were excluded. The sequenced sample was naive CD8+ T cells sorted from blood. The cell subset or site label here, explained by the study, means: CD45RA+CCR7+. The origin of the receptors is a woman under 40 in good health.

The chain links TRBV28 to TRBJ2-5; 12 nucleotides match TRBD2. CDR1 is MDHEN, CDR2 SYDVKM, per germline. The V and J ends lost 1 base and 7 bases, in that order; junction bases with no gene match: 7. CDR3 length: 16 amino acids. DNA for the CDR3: TGTGCCAGCAGTTTATTACTAGCGGGAGGTCGGGTGACCCAGTACTTC. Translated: CASSLLLAGGRVTQYF.

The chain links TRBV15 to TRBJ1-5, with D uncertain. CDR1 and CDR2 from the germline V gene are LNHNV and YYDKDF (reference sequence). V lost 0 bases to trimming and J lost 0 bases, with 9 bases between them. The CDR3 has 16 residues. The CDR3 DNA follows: TGTGCCACCAGCAGAGATGGCCTTTATAGCAATCAGCCCCAGCATTTT. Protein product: CATSRDGLYSNQPQHF.

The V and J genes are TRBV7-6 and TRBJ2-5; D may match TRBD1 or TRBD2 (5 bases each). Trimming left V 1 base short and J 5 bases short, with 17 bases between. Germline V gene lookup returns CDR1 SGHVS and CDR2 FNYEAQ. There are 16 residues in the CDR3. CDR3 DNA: TGTGCCAGCAGCTTAGAGGGACGCCAAATGGGGGAGACCCAGTACTTC. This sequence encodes CASSLEGRQMGETQYF.

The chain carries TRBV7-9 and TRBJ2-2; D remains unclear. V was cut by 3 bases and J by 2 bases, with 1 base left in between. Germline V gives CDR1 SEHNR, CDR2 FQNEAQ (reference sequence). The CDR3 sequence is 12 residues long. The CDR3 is CASSFNTGELFF. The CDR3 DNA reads TGTGCCAGCAGCTTTAACACCGGGGAGCTGTTTTTT.

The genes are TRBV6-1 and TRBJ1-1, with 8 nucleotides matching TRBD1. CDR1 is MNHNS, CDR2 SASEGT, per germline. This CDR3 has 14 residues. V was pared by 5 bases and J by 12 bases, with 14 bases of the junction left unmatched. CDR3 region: CASSHSGQGLGSFF. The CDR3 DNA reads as TGTGCCAGCAGTCATAGCGGACAGGGACTTGGCTCTTTCTTT.

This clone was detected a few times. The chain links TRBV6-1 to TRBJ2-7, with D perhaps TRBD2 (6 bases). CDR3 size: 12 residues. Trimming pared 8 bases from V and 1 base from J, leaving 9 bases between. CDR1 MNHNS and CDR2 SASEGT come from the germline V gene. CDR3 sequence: CASLRGSYEQYF. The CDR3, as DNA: TGTGCCAGCCTCCGGGGGTCCTACGAGCAGTACTTC.

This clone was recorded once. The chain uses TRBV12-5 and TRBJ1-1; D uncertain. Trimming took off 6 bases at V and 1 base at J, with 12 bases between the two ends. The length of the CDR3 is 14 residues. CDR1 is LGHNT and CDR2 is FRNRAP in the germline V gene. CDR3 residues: CASGFDGSNTEAFF. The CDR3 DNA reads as TGTGCTAGTGGCTTTGACGGCTCGAACACTGAAGCTTTCTTT.

The CDR3 loop reads CAIRDLKGETQYF. DNA of the CDR3: TGTGCCATCCGGGACCTAAAAGGGGAGACCCAGTACTTC. The V call is TRBV10-3, the J call TRBJ2-5, with D perhaps TRBD1 or TRBD2 (5 bases each). CDR3 length equals 13 residues. Trimming took off 8 bases at V and 5 bases at J, with 15 bases between the two ends. CDR1 and CDR2 from the germline V gene are ENHRY and SYGVKD.

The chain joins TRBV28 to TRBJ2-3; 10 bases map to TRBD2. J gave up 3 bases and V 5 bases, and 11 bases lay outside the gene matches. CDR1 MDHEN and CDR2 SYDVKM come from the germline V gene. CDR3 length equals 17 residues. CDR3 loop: CASSLGIAGGRTDTQYF. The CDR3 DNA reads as TGTGCCAGCAGTCTCGGGATAGCGGGAGGCCGTACAGATACGCAGTATTTT. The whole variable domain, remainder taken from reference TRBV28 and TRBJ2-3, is DVKVTQSSRYLVKRTGEKVFLECVQDMDHENMFWYRQDPGLGLRLIYFSYDVKMKEKGDIPEGYSVSREKKERFSLILESASTNQTSMYLCASSLGIAGGRTDTQYFGPGTRLTVL.

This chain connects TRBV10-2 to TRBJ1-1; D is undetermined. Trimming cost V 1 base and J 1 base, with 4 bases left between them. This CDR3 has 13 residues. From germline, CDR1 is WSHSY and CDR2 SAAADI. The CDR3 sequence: CASSEWTNTEAFF. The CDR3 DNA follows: TGCGCCAGCAGTGAGTGGACGAACACTGAAGCTTTCTTT.

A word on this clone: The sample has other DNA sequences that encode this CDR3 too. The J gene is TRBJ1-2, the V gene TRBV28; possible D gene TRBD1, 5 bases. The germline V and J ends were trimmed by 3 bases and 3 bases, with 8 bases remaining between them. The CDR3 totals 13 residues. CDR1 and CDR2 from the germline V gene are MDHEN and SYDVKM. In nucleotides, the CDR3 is TGTGCCAGCAGTTTCAGGGTTGACTATGGCTACACCTTC. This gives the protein CASSFRVDYGYTF.

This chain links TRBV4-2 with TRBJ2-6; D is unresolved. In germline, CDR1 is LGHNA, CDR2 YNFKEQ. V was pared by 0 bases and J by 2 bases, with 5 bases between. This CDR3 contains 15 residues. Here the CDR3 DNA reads TGTGCCAGCAGCCAAGAATCCACTGGGGCCAACGTCCTGACTTTC. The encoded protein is CASSQESTGANVLTF.

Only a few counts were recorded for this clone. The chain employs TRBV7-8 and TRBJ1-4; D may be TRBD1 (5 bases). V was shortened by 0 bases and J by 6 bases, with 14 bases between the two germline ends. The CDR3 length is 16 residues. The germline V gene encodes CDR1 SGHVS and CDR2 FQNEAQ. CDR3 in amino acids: CASSLAFFGTDEKLFF. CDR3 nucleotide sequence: TGTGCCAGCAGCTTAGCGTTTTTCGGGACCGATGAAAAACTGTTTTTT.

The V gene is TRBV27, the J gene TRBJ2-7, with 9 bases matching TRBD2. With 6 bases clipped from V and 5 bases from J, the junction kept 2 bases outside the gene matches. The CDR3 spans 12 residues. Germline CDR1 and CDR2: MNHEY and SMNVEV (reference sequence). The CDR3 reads CASRGLANEQYF. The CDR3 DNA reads TGTGCCAGCAGGGGACTAGCAAACGAGCAGTACTTC.

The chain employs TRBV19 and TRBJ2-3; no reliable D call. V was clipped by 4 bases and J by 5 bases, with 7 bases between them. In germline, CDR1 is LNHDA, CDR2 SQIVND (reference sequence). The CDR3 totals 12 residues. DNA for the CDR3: TGTGCCAGTAGTAGAGAGCGAGATACGCAGTATTTT. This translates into CASSRERDTQYF.

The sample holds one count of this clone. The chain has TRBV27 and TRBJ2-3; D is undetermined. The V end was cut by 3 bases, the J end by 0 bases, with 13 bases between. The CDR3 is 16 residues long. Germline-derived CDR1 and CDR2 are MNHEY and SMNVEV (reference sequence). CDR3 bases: TGTGCCAGCAGTTTCGCTCTCCCCATTAGCACAGATACGCAGTATTTT. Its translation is CASSFALPISTDTQYF.

The DNA of the CDR3 is TGTGCCAGCACCGGGGATGGGGTAGGCTACGAGCAGTACTTC. Its translation: CASTGDGVGYEQYF. The J gene is TRBJ2-7, the V gene TRBV13; possibly TRBD2 for D (5 bases). Per the germline V gene, CDR1 is PRHDT and CDR2 is FYEKMQ (reference sequence). V lost 7 bases, J lost 3 bases, and 16 bases lay in between. The CDR3 sequence is 14 residues long.

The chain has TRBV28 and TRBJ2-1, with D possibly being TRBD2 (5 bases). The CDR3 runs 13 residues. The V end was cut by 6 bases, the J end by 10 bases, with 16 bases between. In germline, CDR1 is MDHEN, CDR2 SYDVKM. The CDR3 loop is CASSLVDGIEQFF. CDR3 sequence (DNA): TGTGCCAGCAGCCTTGTAGACGGGATCGAGCAGTTCTTC.

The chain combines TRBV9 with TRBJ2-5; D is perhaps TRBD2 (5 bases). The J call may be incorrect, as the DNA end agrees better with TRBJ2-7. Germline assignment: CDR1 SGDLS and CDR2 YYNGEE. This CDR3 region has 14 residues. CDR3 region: CASSVGDGSYEQYF. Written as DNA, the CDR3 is TGTGCCAGCAGCGTGGGAGATGGGTCCTACGAGCAGTACTTC.

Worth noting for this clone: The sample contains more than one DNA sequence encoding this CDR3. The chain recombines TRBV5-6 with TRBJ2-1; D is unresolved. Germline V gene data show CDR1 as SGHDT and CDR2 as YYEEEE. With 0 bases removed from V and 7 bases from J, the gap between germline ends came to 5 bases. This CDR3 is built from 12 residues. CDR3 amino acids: CASSLGVNEQFF. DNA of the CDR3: TGTGCCAGCAGCTTGGGCGTAAATGAGCAGTTCTTC.

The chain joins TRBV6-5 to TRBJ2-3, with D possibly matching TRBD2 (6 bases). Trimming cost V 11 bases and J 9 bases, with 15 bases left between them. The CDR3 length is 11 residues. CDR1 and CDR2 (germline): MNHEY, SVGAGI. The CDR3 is CAAGPQETQYF. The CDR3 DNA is TGTGCCGCGGGACCCCAGGAGACGCAGTATTTT.

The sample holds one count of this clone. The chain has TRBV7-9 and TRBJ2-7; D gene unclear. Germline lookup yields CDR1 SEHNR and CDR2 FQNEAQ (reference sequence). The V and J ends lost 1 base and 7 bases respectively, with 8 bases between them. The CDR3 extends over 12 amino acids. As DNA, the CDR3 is TGTGCCAGCAGCTTAGGGTGGGAAGAGCAGTACTTC. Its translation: CASSLGWEEQYF.

The CDR3 DNA is TGTGCCAGCAGCTTGGGTTCCAGAGCTAACTATGGCTACACCTTC. As protein: CASSLGSRANYGYTF. The chain carries TRBV5-6 and TRBJ1-2; no firm D call. Trimming took off 0 bases at V and 0 bases at J, with 9 bases between the two ends. Germline loops: CDR1 SGHDT, CDR2 YYEEEE. This CDR3 contains 15 residues.

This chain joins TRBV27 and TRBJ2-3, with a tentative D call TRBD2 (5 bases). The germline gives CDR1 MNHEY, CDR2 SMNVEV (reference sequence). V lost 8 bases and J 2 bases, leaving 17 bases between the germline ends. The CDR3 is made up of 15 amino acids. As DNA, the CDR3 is TGTGCCAGCGGTGTTCGGGAATCGGTCACAGATACGCAGTATTTT. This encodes CASGVRESVTDTQYF.

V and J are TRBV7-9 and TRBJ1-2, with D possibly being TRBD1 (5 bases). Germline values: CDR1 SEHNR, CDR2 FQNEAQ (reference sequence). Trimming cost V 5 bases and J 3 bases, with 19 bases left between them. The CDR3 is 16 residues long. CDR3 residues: CASSHRDRLFDYGYTF. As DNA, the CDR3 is TGTGCCAGCAGCCATCGGGACCGCCTTTTCGACTATGGCTACACCTTC.

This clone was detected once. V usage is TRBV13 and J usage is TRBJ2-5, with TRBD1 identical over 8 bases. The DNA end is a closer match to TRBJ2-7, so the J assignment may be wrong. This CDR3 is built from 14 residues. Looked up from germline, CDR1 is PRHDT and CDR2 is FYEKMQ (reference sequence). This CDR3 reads CASSQRDRRYEQYF. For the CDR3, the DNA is TGTGCCAGCAGCCAACGGGACAGGAGGTACGAGCAGTACTTC.

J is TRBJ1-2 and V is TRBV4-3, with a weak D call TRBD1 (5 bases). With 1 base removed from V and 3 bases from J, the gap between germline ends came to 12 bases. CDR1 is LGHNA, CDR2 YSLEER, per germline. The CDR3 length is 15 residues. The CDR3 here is CASSQGGMDYYGYTF. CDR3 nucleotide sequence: TGCGCCAGCAGCCAAGGGGGCATGGATTACTATGGCTACACCTTC.

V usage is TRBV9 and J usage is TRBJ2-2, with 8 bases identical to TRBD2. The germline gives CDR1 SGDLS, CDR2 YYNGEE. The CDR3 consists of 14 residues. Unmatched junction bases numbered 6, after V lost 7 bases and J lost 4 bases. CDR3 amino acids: CASGDGRATGELFF. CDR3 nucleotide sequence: TGTGCCAGCGGGGACGGGAGGGCCACCGGGGAGCTGTTTTTT.

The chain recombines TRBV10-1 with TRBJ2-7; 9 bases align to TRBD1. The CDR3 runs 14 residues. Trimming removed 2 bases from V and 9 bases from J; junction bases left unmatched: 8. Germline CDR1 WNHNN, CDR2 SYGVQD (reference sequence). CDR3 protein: CASSETGQGFVQYF. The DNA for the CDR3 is TGCGCCAGCAGTGAGACAGGACAGGGGTTCGTGCAGTACTTC.